This section outlines one TCR beta chain sequence together with its context. The data originate from a study of blood T cell repertoires in COVID-19. Study processing details: Researchers report that nucleated cell counts were estimated from reference gene primer amplification. Sequencing used immunoSEQ multiplex PCR; TCRdb keeps in-frame clones, though not all of them. Clone size and the V and J calls come from that table; the DNA yielded D and trimming. The table shows some 49,000 clones, with over 80% occurring only once. Germline CDR1 and CDR2: MDHEN and SYDVKM. Trimming cost V 3 bases and J 6 bases, with 5 bases left between them. This CDR3 has 11 residues.

The J gene is TRBJ1-1, the V gene TRBV28; D is ambiguous. Sequenced sample: peripheral blood. This clonotype was sampled from a human donor in a cohort sampled during active COVID-19. The CDR3 nucleotides read TGTGCCAGCAGTTTGCGGGCTGAAGCTTTCTTT. It encodes CASSLRAEAFF.